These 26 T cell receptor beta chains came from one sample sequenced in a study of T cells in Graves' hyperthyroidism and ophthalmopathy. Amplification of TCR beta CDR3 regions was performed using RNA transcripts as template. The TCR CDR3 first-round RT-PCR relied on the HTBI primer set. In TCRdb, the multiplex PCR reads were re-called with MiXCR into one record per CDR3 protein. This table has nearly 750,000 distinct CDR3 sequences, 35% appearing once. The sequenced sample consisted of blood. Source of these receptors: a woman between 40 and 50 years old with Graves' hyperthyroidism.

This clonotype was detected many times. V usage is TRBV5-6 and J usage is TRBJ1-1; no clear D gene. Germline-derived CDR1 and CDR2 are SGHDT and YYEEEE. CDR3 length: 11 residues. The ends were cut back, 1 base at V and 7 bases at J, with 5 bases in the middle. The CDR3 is CASSLSVEAFF. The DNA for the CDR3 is TGTGCCAGCAGCTTGAGCGTTGAAGCTTTCTTT. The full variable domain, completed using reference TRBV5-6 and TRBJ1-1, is DAGVTQSPTHLIKTRGQQVTLRCSPKSGHDTVSWYQQALGQGPQFIFQYYEEEERQRGNFPDRFSGHQFPNYSSELNVNALLLGDSALYLCASSLSVEAFFGQGTRLTVV.

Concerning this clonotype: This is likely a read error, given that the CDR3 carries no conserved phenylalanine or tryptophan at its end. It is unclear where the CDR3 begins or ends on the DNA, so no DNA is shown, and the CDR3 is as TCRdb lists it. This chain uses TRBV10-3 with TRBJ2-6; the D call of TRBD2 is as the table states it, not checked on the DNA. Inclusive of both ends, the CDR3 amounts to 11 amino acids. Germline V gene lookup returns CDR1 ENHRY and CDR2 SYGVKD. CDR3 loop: CAISRTSGGQI.

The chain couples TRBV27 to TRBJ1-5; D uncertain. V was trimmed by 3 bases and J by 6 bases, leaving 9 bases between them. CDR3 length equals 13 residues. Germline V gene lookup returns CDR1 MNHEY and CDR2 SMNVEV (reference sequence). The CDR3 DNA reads TGTGCCAGCAGTTTCACAGCTAGTCAGCCCCAGCATTTT. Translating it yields CASSFTASQPQHF.

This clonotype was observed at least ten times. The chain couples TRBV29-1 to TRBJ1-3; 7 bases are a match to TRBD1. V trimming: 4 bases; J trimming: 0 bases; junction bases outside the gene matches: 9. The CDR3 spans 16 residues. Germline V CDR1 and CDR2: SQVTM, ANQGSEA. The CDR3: CSVARDSSLSGNTIYF. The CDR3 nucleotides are TGCAGCGTTGCCCGGGACAGCTCTCTCTCTGGAAACACCATATATTTT.

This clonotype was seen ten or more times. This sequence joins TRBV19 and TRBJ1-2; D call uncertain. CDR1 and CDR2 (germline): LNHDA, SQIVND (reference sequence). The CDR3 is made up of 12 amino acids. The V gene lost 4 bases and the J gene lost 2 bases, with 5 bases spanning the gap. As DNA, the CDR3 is TGTGCCAGTAGTAACGGAAACTATGGCTACACCTTC. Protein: CASSNGNYGYTF.

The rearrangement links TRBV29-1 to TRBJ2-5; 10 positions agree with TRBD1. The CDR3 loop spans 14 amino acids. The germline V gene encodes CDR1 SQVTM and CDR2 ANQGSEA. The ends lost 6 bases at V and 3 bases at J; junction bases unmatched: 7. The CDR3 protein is CSVGTGVVKETQYF. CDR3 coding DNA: TGCAGCGTCGGGACAGGGGTTGTCAAAGAGACCCAGTACTTC.

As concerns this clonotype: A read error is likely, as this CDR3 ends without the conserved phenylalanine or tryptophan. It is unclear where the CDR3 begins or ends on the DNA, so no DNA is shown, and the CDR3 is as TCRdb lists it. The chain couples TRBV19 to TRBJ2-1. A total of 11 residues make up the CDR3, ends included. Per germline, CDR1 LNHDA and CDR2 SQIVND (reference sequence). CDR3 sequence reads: CASSIDHRRVR.

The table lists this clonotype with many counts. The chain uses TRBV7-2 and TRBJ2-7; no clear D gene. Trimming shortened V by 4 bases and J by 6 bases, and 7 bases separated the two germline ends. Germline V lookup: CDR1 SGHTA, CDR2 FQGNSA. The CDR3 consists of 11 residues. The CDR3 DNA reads TGTGCCAGCAGCTCGATGAGCGAGCAGTACTTC. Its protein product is CASSSMSEQYF.

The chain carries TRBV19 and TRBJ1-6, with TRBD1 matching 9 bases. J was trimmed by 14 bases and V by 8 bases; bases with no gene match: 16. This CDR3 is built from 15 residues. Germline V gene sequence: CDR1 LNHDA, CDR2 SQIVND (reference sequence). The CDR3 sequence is CASVSGQGHPGALHF. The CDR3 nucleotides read TGTGCCAGTGTATCGGGACAGGGACACCCGGGGGCCCTCCACTTT.

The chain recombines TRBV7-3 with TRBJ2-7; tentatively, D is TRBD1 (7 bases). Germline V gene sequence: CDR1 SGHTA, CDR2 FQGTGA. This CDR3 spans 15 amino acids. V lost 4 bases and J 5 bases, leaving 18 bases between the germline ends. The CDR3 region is CASSSQGGVIHEQYF. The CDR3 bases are TGTGCCAGCAGCTCCCAGGGGGGCGTGATCCACGAGCAGTACTTC.

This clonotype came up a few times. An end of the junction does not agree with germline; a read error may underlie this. The CDR3 loop reads CASSQVIGELFF. CDR3 sequence (DNA): TGTGCCAGCAGCCAAGTCATAGGGGAGCTGTTTTTT. This rearrangement joins TRBV10-1 to TRBJ2-2; D is unclear. From germline, CDR1 is WNHNN and CDR2 SYGVQD (reference sequence). The CDR3 runs 12 residues.

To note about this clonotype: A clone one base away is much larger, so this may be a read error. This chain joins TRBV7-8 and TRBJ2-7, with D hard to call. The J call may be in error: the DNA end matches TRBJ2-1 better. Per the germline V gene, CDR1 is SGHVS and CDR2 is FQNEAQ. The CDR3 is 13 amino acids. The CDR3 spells CASSFRISYEQFF. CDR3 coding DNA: TGTGCCAGCAGCTTTAGGATCTCCTACGAGCAGTTCTTC.

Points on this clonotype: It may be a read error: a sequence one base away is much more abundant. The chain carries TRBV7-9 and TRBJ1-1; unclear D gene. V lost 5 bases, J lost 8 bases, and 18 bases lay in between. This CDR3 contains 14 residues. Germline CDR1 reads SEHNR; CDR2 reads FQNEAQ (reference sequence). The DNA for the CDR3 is TGTGCCAGCAGCACTCACGGGCCCCCGACCGAAGCTTTCTTT. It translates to CASSTHGPPTEAFF.

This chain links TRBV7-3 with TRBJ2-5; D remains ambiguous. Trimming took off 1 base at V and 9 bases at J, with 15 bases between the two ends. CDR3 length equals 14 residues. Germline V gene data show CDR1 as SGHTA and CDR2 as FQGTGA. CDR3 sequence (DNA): TGTGCCAGCAGCTTAAGAAAGGGTGAATGGGCCCAGTACTTC. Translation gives CASSLRKGEWAQYF.

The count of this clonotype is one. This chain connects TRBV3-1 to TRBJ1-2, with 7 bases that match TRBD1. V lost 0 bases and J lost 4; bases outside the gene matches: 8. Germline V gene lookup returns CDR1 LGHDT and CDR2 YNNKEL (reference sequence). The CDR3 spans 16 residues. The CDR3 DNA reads TGTGCCAGCAGCCAAGATTTAGACGGGACAGCCTATGGCTACACCTTC. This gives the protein CASSQDLDGTAYGYTF. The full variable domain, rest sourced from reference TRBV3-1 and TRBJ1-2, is DTAVSQTPKYLVTQMGNDKSIKCEQNLGHDTMYWYKQDSKKFLKIMFSYNNKELIINETVPNRFSPKSPDKAHLNLHINSLELGDSAVYFCASSQDLDGTAYGYTFGSGTRLTVV.

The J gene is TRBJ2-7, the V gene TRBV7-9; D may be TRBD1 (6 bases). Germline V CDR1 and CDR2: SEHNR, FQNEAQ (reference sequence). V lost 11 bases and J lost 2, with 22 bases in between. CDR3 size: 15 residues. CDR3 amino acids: CAWSETGTPTYEQYF. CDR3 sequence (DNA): TGTGCCTGGAGTGAGACTGGGACACCCACCTACGAGCAGTACTTC.

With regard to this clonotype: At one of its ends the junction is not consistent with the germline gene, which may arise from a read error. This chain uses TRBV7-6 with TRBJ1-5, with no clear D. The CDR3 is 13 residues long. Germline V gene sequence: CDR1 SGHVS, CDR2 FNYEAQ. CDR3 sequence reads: CASSQDPGKLQHF. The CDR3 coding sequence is TGCGCCAGCAGCCAAGACCCCGGGAAGCTCCAGCATTTT.

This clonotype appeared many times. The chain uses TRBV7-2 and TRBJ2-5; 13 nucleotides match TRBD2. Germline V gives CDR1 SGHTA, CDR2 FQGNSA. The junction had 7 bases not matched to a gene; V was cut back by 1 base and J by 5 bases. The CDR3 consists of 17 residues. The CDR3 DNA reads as TGTGCCAGCAGCTTAGATGGACTAGCGGGAGTTGGGGAGACCCAGTACTTC. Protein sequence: CASSLDGLAGVGETQYF.

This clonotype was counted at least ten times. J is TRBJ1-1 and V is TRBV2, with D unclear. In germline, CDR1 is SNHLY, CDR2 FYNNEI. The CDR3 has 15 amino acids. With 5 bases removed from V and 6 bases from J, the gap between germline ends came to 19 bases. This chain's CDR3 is CASSPLNHKWSEAFF. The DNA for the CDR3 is TGTGCCAGCAGTCCCCTCAACCACAAGTGGTCTGAAGCTTTCTTT.

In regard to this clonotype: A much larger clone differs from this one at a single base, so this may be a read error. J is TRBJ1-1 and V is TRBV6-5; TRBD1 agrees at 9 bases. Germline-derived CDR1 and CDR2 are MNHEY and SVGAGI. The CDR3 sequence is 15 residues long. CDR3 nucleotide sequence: TGTGCCAGCAGTAGGTCGACAGGGGGGAACACTGAAGCTTCCTTT. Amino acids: CASSRSTGGNTEASF.

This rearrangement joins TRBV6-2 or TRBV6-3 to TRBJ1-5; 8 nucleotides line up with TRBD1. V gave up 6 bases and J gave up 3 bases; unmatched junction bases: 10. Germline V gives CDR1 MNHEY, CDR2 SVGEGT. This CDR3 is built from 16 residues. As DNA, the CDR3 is TGTGCCAGCAGCTCTAGGACAGGGCCGATCAATCAGCCCCAGCATTTT. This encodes CASSSRTGPINQPQHF.

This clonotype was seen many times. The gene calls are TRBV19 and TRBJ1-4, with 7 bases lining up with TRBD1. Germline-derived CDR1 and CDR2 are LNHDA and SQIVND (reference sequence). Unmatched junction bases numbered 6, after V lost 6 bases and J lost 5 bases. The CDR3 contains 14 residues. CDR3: CASSLTGRNEKLFF. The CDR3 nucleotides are TGTGCCAGTAGCCTGACAGGGAGGAATGAAAAACTGTTTTTT.

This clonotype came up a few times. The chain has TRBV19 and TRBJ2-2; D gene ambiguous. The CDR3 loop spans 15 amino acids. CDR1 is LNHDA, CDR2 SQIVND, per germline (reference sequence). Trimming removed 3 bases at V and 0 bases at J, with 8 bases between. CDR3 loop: CASSIFLANTGELFF. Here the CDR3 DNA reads TGTGCCAGTAGTATTTTCTTGGCGAACACCGGGGAGCTGTTTTTT.

CDR3 DNA: TGTGCCAGCATATTACGACAGGGGATAGGTTCACCCCTCCACTTT. Translation: CASILRQGIGSPLHF. The rearrangement uses TRBV6-6 and TRBJ1-6, with 8 bases fitting TRBD1. There are 15 residues in the CDR3. Germline values: CDR1 MNHNY, CDR2 SVGAGI (reference sequence). V gave up 7 bases and J gave up 9 bases; unmatched junction bases: 11.

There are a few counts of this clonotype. The CDR3 spells CSAGTQGARNTEAFF. The CDR3 nucleotides are TGCAGTGCTGGCACACAGGGGGCCAGGAACACTGAAGCTTTCTTT. V gene TRBV20-1 combines with J gene TRBJ1-1; the match to TRBD1 covers 9 bases. J gave up 1 base and V 5 bases, and 8 bases lay outside the gene matches. CDR1 and CDR2 (germline): DFQATT, SNEGSKA (reference sequence). The CDR3 totals 15 residues.

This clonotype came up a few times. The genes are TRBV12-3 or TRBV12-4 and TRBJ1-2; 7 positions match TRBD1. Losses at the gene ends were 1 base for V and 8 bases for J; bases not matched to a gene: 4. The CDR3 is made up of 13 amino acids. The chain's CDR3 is CASSLGAGGGYTF. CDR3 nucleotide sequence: TGTGCCAGCAGTTTAGGGGCAGGGGGAGGCTACACCTTC.